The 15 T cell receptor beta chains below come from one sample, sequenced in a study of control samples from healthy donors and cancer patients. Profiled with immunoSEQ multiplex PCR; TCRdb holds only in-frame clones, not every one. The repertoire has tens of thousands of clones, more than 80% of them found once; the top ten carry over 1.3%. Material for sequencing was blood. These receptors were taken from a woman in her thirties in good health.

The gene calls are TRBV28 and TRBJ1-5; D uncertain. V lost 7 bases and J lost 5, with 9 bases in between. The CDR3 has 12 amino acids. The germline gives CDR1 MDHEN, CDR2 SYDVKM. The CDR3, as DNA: TGTGCCAGCACCGGGGTCTATCAGCCCCAGCATTTT. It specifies CASTGVYQPQHF.

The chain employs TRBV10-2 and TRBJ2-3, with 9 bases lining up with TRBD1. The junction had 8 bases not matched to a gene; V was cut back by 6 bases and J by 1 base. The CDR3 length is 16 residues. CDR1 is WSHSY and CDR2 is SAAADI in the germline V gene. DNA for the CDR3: TGCGCCAGCAGAACAGGGGGCGGGTTGGGCACAGATACGCAGTATTTT. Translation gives CASRTGGGLGTDTQYF.

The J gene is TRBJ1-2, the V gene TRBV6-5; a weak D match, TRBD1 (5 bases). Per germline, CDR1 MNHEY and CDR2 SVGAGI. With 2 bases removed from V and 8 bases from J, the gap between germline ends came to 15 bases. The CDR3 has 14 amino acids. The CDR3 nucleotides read TGTGCCAGCAGTTACAAGTTACCGGACAAGGGCTACACCTTC. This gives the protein CASSYKLPDKGYTF.

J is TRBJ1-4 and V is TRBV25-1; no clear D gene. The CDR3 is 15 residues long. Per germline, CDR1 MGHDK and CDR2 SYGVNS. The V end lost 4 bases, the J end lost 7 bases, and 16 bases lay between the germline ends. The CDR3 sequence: CASSALPPAGEKLFF. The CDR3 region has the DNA TGTGCCAGCAGTGCCTTGCCTCCGGCCGGTGAAAAACTGTTTTTT.

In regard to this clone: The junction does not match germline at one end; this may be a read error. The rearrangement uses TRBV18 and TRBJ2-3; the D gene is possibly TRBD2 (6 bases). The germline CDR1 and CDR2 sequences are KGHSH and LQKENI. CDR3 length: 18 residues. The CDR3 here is CASSAPFFMEGGTDTQYF. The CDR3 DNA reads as TGTGCCAGCTCAGCACCCTTCTTTATGGAGGGCGGGACAGATACGCAGTATTTT.

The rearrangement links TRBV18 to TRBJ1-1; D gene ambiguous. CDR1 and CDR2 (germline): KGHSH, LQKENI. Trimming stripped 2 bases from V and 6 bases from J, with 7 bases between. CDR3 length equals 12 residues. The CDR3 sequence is CASSPNQAEAFF. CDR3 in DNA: TGTGCCAGCTCACCAAATCAAGCTGAAGCTTTCTTT.

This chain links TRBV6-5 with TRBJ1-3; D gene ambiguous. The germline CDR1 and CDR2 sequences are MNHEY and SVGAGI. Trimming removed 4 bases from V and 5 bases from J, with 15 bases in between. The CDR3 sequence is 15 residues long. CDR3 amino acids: CASSFSHPSRNTIYF. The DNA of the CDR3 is TGTGCCAGCAGTTTCAGCCACCCTTCGAGAAACACCATATATTTT.

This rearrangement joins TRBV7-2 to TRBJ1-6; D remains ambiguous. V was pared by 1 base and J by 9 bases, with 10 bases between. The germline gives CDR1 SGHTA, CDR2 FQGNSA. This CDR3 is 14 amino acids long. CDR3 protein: CASSLGGLSSPLHF. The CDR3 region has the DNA TGTGCCAGCAGCTTAGGAGGGTTGAGTTCACCCCTCCACTTT.

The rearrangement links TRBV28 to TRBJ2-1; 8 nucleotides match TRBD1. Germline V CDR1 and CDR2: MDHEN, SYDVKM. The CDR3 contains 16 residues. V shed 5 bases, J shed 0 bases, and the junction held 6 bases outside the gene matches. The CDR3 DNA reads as TGTGCCAGCAGTGCGGGACAGGCAAGCTCCTACAATGAGCAGTTCTTC. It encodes CASSAGQASSYNEQFF.

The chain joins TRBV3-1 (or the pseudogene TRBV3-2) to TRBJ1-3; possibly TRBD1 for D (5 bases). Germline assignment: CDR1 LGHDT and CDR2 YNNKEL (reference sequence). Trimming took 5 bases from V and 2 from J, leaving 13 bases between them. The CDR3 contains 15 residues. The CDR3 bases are TGTGCCAGCAGCTTCCCCGGGACTGCTGGAAACACCATATATTTT. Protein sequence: CASSFPGTAGNTIYF.

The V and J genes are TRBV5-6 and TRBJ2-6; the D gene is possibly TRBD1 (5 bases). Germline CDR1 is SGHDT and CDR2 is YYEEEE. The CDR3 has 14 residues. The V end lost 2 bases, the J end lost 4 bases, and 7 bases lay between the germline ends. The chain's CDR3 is CASSLGAGANVLTF. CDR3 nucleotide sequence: TGTGCCAGCAGCTTAGGGGCCGGGGCCAACGTCCTGACTTTC.

CDR3 DNA sequence: TGCGCCAGCAGCTTGGGGGCGGGCGGGGGCACAGATACGCAGTATTTT. Protein product: CASSLGAGGGTDTQYF. The rearrangement joins TRBV5-1 to TRBJ2-3; D is perhaps TRBD2 (6 bases). Trimming removed 0 bases from V and 1 base from J, with 12 bases in between. From germline, CDR1 is SGHRS and CDR2 YFSETQ. This CDR3 is 16 amino acids long.

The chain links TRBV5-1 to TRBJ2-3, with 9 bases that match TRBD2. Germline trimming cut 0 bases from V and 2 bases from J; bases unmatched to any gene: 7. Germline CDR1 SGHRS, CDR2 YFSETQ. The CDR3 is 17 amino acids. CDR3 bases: TGCGCCAGCAGCTTGGGACCCCTAGCGGGATTCACAGATACGCAGTATTTT. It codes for CASSLGPLAGFTDTQYF.

Here the CDR3 DNA reads TGTGCCAGCAGCTTCCCCGGCGGTCTGGCGGGGGGGTACAATGAGCAGTTCTTC. Protein product: CASSFPGGLAGGYNEQFF. The rearrangement links TRBV7-3 to TRBJ2-1; 9 positions agree with TRBD2. Losses at the gene ends were 3 bases for V and 4 bases for J; bases not matched to a gene: 13. Germline V CDR1 and CDR2: SGHTA, FQGTGA. The CDR3 sequence is 18 residues long.

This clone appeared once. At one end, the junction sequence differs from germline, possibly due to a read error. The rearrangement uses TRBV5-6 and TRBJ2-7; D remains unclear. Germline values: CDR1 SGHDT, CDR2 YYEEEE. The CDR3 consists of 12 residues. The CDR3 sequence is CASSFTRSEDSF. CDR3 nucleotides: TGTGCCAGCAGCTTCACCCGGTCAGAGGATTCCTTC. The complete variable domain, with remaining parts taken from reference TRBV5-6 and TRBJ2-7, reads DAGVTQSPTHLIKTRGQQVTLRCSPKSGHDTVSWYQQALGQGPQFIFQYYEEEERQRGNFPDRFSGHQFPNYSSELNVNALLLGDSALYLCASSFTRSEDSFGPGTRLTVT.